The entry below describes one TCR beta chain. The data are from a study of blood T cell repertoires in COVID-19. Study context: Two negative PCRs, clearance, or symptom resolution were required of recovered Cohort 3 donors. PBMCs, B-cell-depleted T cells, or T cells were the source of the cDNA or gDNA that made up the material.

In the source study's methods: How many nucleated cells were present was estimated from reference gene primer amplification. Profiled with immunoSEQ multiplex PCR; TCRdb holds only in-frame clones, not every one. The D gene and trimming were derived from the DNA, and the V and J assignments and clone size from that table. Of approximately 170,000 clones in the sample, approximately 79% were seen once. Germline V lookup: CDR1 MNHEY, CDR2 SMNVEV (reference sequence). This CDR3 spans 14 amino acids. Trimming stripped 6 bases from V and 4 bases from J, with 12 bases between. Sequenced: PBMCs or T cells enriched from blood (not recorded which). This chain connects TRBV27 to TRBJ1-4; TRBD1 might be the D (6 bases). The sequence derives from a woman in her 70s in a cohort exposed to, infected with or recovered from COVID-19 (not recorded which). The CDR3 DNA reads TGTGCCAGCAGGAGGACAGCATTTAATGAAAAACTGTTTTTT. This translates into CASRRTAFNEKLFF.